The source of this T cell receptor (beta chain) is a study of CD8+ T cells in alopecia areata. Whole-study context: Oral tofacitinib (5 to 10 mg twice daily) was administered to treated patients.

Once RNA had been extracted, it was reverse transcribed into cDNA to act as the sequencing template. Assay used: immunoSEQ multiplex PCR; TCRdb lists only in-frame clones, some missing. This table holds about 140,000 clones, about 85% found once. Study-wide points: Clonality was higher in lesional than normal scalp, especially in alopecia totalis/universalis. There were many expanded lesional clones persisting in scalp and blood during tofacitinib.

A note on this clone: Its specificity is unknown. At the DNA level, this CDR3 is encoded by other sequences in the same sample as well.

Documented treatment: oral pan-JAK inhibitor, 5-10 mg twice daily. Researchers gathered lesional scalp punch biopsies and peripheral blood from patients with alopecia areata. The receptor was isolated from a human donor with alopecia areata. The specimen comprised CD8+ T cells sorted from blood, sampled at week 4, from a patient treated with tofacitinib.

Here the CDR3 reads CSVEDRGYEQYF. CDR3 nucleotide sequence: TGCAGCGTTGAAGATCGGGGATACGAGCAGTACTTC. The gene calls are TRBV29-1 and TRBJ2-7; D might be TRBD2 (5 bases). Trimming removed 0 bases at V and 4 bases at J, with 7 bases between. This CDR3 contains 12 residues. Germline CDR1 SQVTM, CDR2 ANQGSEA.